This is a list of T cell receptor beta chains from one sample in a study of blood T cells in healthy people across ages. TCRdb independently ran MiXCR on the 5' RACE reads; one entry per CDR3 protein. Of 1.5 million to 2 million distinct CDR3 sequences in the sample, roughly 27% were seen once. The specimen sequenced was blood. The receptor set was obtained from a woman in her 30s in good health. Both conserved end residues are part of each CDR3. A D gene is named only where the DNA matches it firmly. Expanded clones are given a class, and other clones once, few, many or no size at all.

>TRBV7-3|.|TRBJ1-2|many
CASSLGVNSRGYTF
TGTGCCAGCAGCCTGGGTGTGAATTCTCGTGGCTACACCTTC
>TRBV10-3|.|TRBJ2-4|few
CAISESAPTANIQYF
TGTGCCATCAGTGAGTCTGCTCCAACGGCAAACATTCAGTACTTC
>TRBV29-1|TRBD2|TRBJ2-5|many
CSAQRGEETQYF
TGCAGCGCCCAACGGGGGGAGGAGACCCAGTACTTC
>TRBV28|.|TRBJ2-1|.
CASSLSTSCNEQFF
TGTGCCAGCAGTTTATCCACTAGTTGCAATGAGCAGTTCTTC
>TRBV9|.|TRBJ2-2|few
CASSVTGTFTGELFF
TGTGCCAGCAGCGTTACCGGGACTTTCACCGGGGAGCTGTTTTTT
>TRBV6-6|.|TRBJ1-1|.
CASSLPGEETEAFF
TGTGCCAGCAGCCTCCCGGGGGAGGAGACTGAAGCTTTCTTT
>TRBV28|.|TRBJ1-2|few
CASSSPGRPYGYTF
TGTGCCAGCAGTTCTCCGGGACGCCCTTATGGCTACACCTTC
>TRBV2|.|TRBJ1-1|few
CASRAYPTGMNTEAFF
TGTGCCAGCAGGGCCTACCCTACAGGGATGAACACTGAAGCTTTCTTT
>TRBV6-1|TRBD2|TRBJ2-1|few
CASSDQRGPRNEQFF
TGTGCCAGCAGTGACCAGCGGGGGCCCCGCAATGAGCAGTTCTTC
>TRBV20-1|.|TRBJ1-6|.
CSAYAGLGGSPLHF
TGCAGTGCCTATGCAGGGTTGGGAGGTTCACCCCTCCACTTT
>TRBV7-2|.|TRBJ2-3|.
CASSLTPLGGADTQYF
TGTGCCAGCAGCCTTACTCCTCTAGGAGGAGCAGATACGCAGTATTTT
>TRBV5-1|TRBD1|TRBJ2-7|many
CASSAGQGKEQYF
TGCGCCAGCAGCGCTGGACAGGGGAAGGAGCAGTACTTC
>TRBV7-9|.|TRBJ2-7|.
CASSLGEFGEGAYEQYF
TGTGCCAGCAGCTTAGGGGAGTTTGGCGAGGGTGCCTACGAGCAGTACTTC
>TRBV20-1|TRBD1|TRBJ2-5|few
CSAHRTGQETQYF
TGCAGTGCTCACCGGACAGGGCAAGAGACCCAGTACTTC
>TRBV5-1|.|TRBJ1-1|.
CASSLGAAKVPEAFF
TGCGCCAGCAGCTTGGGGGCCGCCAAGGTCCCTGAAGCTTTCTTT
>TRBV7-2|.|TRBJ1-1|.
CASSRAGNLNTEAFF
TGTGCCAGCAGCAGGGCGGGGAATTTGAACACTGAAGCTTTCTTT
>TRBV11-2|.|TRBJ2-1|few
CASSLEGRPHNEQFF
TGTGCCAGCAGCTTAGAGGGCAGACCTCACAATGAGCAGTTCTTC
>TRBV7-2|TRBD2|TRBJ2-1|many
CASSTGTSWTYNEQFF
TGTGCCAGCAGCACCGGGACTAGCTGGACCTACAATGAGCAGTTCTTC
>TRBV6-2/TRBV6-3|.|TRBJ2-1|many
CASSLTPGAYNEQFF
TGTGCCAGCAGCCTTACACCGGGGGCTTACAATGAGCAGTTCTTC
>TRBV5-5|TRBD1|TRBJ2-7|.
CASSLTLTGVSYEQYF
TGTGCCAGCAGCTTAACCCTAACAGGGGTTTCCTACGAGCAGTACTTC
>TRBV6-1|.|TRBJ2-3|.
CASPTVGGSVRDTQYF
TGTGCCAGCCCGACCGTCGGCGGTTCCGTTAGGGATACGCAGTATTTT
>TRBV7-2|.|TRBJ2-7|.
CASSGVRGADEQYF
TGTGCCAGCAGCGGCGTACGGGGGGCCGACGAGCAGTACTTC
>TRBV30|.|TRBJ2-6|.
CAWRPGANVRTF
TGTGCCTGGAGGCCCGGGGCCAACGTCCGGACTTTC
>TRBV20-1|.|TRBJ1-2|few
CSAPDQGGYTF
TGCAGTGCCCCCGATCAAGGAGGCTACACCTTC
>TRBV10-3|TRBD1|TRBJ1-1|.
CAIGQDGITEAFF
TGTGCCATTGGACAGGACGGGATCACTGAAGCTTTCTTT
>TRBV28|.|TRBJ2-7|few
CASSRTASSSYEQYF
TGTGCCAGCAGCCGTACCGCGTCTAGTTCCTACGAGCAGTACTTC
>TRBV5-1|.|TRBJ2-3|few
CASSLAWRQGFPDTQYF
TGCGCCAGCAGCTTGGCCTGGCGGCAGGGGTTTCCAGATACGCAGTATTTT
>TRBV7-2|.|TRBJ2-3|.
CASSPPGVSTDTQYF
TGTGCCAGCAGCCCTCCCGGGGTAAGCACAGATACGCAGTATTTT
>TRBV9|.|TRBJ2-5|.
CASSVSGAGNVETQYF
TGTGCCAGCAGCGTTTCCGGGGCGGGGAATGTCGAGACCCAGTACTTC
>TRBV4-1|TRBD1|TRBJ2-1|few
CASADRGMIEQFF
TGCGCCAGCGCTGACAGGGGGATGATTGAGCAGTTCTTC
>TRBV12-3/TRBV12-4|TRBD2|TRBJ2-3|.
CASNVGGRPDTQYF
TGTGCCAGCAATGTTGGCGGGAGACCAGATACGCAGTATTTT
>TRBV5-1|.|TRBJ2-7|.
CASSGLGVSSYEQYF
TGCGCCAGCAGCGGTTTAGGGGTAAGCTCCTACGAGCAGTACTTC
>TRBV12-3/TRBV12-4|TRBD1|TRBJ2-3|once
CASSGTGSADVQYF
TGTGCCAGCAGCGGGACAGGGAGCGCAGATGTGCAGTATTTT
>TRBV6-1|TRBD1|TRBJ2-3|few
CASSHRGRSADTQYF
TGTGCCAGCAGCCACAGGGGGCGAAGTGCAGATACGCAGTATTTT
>TRBV7-9|.|TRBJ2-5|.
CASVNDGDQETQYF
TGTGCCAGCGTCAATGACGGTGACCAAGAGACCCAGTACTTC
>TRBV6-2/TRBV6-3|TRBD1|TRBJ2-5|.
CASRYRDRGRGTQYF
TGTGCCAGCAGATACCGGGACAGGGGGCGAGGGACCCAGTACTTC
>TRBV7-6|TRBD1|TRBJ2-3|.
CASSLAGTGRHTQYF
TGTGCCAGCAGCTTAGCGGGGACAGGGCGGCATACGCAGTATTTT
>TRBV7-9|.|TRBJ2-3|few
CASSPLGESITDTQYF
TGTGCCAGCAGCCCACTTGGGGAGTCAATCACAGATACGCAGTATTTT
>TRBV20-1|TRBD2|TRBJ2-1|.
CSASGRNNNEQFF
TGCAGTGCTAGCGGGAGGAATAACAATGAGCAGTTCTTC
>TRBV6-1|.|TRBJ1-1|.
CASSDGAVADTEAFF
TGTGCCAGCAGTGACGGAGCAGTGGCTGACACTGAAGCTTTCTTT
>TRBV14|TRBD1|TRBJ2-7|once
CASRKTGTEAYEQYF
TGTGCCAGCAGGAAGACCGGGACAGAGGCCTACGAGCAGTACTTC
>TRBV6-5|.|TRBJ1-5|.
CASSYSLDTNQSQHF
TGTGCCAGCAGTTACTCTCTGGACACGAATCAGTCCCAGCATTTT
>TRBV10-3|.|TRBJ2-5|.
CATREIDRLGETQYF
TGTGCCACCAGGGAGATCGACAGGTTGGGAGAGACCCAGTACTTC
>TRBV20-1|.|TRBJ1-3|once
CSDDTGNTIYF
TGCAGTGATGATACTGGAAACACCATATATTTT
>TRBV30|.|TRBJ2-1|.
CAWASDLGNEQFF
TGTGCCTGGGCTAGCGACCTAGGGAATGAGCAGTTCTTC
>TRBV5-1|.|TRBJ1-5|.
CASSWEVGNQPQHF
TGCGCCAGCAGCTGGGAGGTCGGCAATCAGCCCCAGCATTTT
>TRBV6-6|TRBD2|TRBJ2-7|many
CASSYGSSGPDEQYF
TGTGCCAGCAGTTACGGGTCTAGCGGGCCCGACGAGCAGTACTTC
>TRBV27|.|TRBJ1-5|.
CASSKSNQPQHF
TGTGCCAGCAGTAAAAGCAATCAGCCCCAGCATTTT
>TRBV28|.|TRBJ1-2|many
CASLSARSGGYTF
TGTGCCAGCCTATCCGCCAGGTCGGGGGGCTACACCTTC
>TRBV5-6|.|TRBJ2-7|.
CASSPPGSYYEQYF
TGTGCCAGCAGCCCTCCTGGTTCTTACTACGAGCAGTACTTC
>TRBV6-6|.|TRBJ2-1|.
CASRSLREYNEQFF
TGTGCCAGCAGATCACTCAGGGAATACAATGAGCAGTTCTTC
>TRBV30|.|TRBJ2-7|.
CAWSPGRTYEQYF
TGTGCCTGGAGTCCTGGGAGAACCTACGAGCAGTACTTC
>TRBV7-9|TRBD2|TRBJ2-5|.
CASSSVLVGGVETQYF
TGTGCCAGCAGCTCGGTTTTGGTCGGGGGGGTCGAGACCCAGTACTTC
>TRBV2|.|TRBJ2-1|few
CASGFNGTYNEQFF
TGTGCCAGCGGATTCAACGGAACCTACAATGAGCAGTTCTTC